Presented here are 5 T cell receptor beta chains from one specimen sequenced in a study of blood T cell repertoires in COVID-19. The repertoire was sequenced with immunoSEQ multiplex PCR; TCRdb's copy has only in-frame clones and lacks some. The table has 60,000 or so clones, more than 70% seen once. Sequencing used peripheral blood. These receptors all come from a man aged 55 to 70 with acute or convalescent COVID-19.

The CDR3 DNA follows: TGTGCCAGCAGCTTGTACGCCGGTGGTACCTATGGCTACACCTTC. Its protein is CASSLYAGGTYGYTF. The V call is TRBV5-8, the J call TRBJ1-2; D uncertain. CDR3 length: 15 residues. Trimming shortened V by 1 base and J by 4 bases, and 14 bases separated the two germline ends. CDR1 is SGHTS, CDR2 YDEGEE, per germline.

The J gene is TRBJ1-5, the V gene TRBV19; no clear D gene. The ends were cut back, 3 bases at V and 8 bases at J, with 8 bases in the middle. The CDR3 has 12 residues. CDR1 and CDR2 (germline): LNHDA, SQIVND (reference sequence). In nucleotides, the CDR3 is TGTGCCAGTAGTATTTGGGGAGAGCCCCAGCATTTT. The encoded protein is CASSIWGEPQHF. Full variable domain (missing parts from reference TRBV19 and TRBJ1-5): DGGITQSPKYLFRKEGQNVTLSCEQNLNHDAMYWYRQDPGQGLRLIYYSQIVNDFQKGDIAEGYSVSREKKESFPLTVTSAQKNPTAFYLCASSIWGEPQHFGDGTRLSIL.

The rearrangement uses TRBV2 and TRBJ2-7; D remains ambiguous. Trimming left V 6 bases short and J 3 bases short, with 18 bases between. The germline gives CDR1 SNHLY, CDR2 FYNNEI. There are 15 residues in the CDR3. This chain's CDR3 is CASSVPSQLHYEQYF. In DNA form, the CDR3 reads TGTGCCAGCAGCGTCCCTTCCCAACTCCACTACGAGCAGTACTTC.

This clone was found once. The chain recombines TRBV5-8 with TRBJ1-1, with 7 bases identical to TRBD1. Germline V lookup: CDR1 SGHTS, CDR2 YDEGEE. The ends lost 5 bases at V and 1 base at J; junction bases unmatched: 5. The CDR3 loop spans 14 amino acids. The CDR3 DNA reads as TGTGCCAGCAGTCGTGGGACAGCGAACACTGAAGCTTTCTTT. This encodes CASSRGTANTEAFF.

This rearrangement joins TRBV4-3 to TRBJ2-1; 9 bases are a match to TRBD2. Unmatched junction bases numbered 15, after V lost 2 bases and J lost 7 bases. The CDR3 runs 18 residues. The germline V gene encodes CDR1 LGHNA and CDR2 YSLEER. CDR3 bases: TGCGCCAGCAGCCAAACCTCGGCCGCGGGGGGGCCTTTTAATGAGCAGTTCTTC. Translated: CASSQTSAAGGPFNEQFF.